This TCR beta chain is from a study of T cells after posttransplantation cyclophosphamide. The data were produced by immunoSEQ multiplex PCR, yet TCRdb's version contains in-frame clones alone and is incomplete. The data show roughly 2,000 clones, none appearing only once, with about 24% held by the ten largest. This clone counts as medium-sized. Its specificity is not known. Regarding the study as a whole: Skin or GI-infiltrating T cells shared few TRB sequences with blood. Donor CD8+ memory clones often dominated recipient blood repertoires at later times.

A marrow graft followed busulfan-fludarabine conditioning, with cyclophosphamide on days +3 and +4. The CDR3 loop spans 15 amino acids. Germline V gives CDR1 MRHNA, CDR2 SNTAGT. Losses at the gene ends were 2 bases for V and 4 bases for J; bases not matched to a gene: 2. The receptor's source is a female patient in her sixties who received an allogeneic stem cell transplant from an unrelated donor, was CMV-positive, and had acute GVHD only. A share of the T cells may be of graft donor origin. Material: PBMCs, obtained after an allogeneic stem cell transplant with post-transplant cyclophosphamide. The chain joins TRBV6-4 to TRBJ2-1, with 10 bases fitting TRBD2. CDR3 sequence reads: CASSDQLAGYNEQFF. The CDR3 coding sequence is TGTGCCAGCAGTGACCAACTAGCGGGGTACAATGAGCAGTTCTTC.